Given below is one T cell receptor beta chain in context. The CDR3 length is 13 residues. Between the trimmed V and J ends, which lost 3 bases and 2 bases, there was a span of 5 bases. Germline assignment: CDR1 SGHTA and CDR2 FQGNSA. The source of the sample is a study of blood T cell repertoires in COVID-19. Original methodology: Nucleated cell number was recorded as an estimate derived from reference gene primer amplification. Assay: immunoSEQ multiplex PCR; the TCRdb copy retains only in-frame clones and omits some. V, J and clone size reflect that table, while D and trimming were determined from the DNA. The sample consists of fewer than 350,000 clones, around 90% of them appearing once.

Sequences were obtained from peripheral blood. This chain joins TRBV7-2 and TRBJ1-5; D is undetermined. The sequence was collected from a woman aged 60-75 years with COVID-19, enrolled during active disease. This CDR3 is CASSFQGNQPQHF. The CDR3 coding sequence is TGTGCCAGCAGCTTCCAGGGCAATCAGCCCCAGCATTTT.